This TCR beta chain is drawn from a study of shared clonotypes between healthy human individuals (dated by TCRdb to the early 2020s). The study in broad terms: The cohort included a few men and two women between 18 and 49 years of age. Per donor, three plates each were used for CD4 naive and CD4 memory, two for CD8 naive, and one for CD8 memory. To estimate repertoire size and how much clonotypes are shared between individuals, the study performed deep sequencing of blood TCR repertoires from five healthy adults. To increase sequencing depth and limit assay-specific biases, different laboratories used diverse techniques to prepare libraries and sequence TCR repertoires. Leukapheresis yielded between about 0.94 and 8.9 billion PBMCs per donor. Study-wide conclusions, independent of this receptor: Larger estimated clonotype richness was generally found for naive subsets than for memory subsets. Even with the large sequencing depth, rarefaction of the sorted-subset datasets indicated that sequencing was incomplete. Pairwise subsampling led to the expectation that sequencing depth would affect the degree of clonotype sharing among donors. Only blood was sampled, and tissue TCR repertoires likely differ from those in blood. Because the study included a small number of donors, the genetic and exposure-history diversity represented was limited. When a few donors were compared, the shared fraction of clonotypes was about 5.2% for naive CD4, about 4% for naive CD8, 2% to 2.5% for memory CD4, and approximately 0.4% for memory CD8. Higher generation probabilities were observed for clonotypes shared by all four sorted-subset donors than for non-shared clonotypes.

The donors were healthy, HIV-negative adults who had no recently reported acute infections or vaccinations. Every donor was a Caucasian adult living in Nashville, Tennessee, USA. CD4+ T cells were enriched by magnetic negative selection; naive cells were then positively selected on CD45RA, and the negative fraction formed the memory subset. Blood was collected by leukapheresis, and PBMCs were isolated by Ficoll-Histopaque density gradient centrifugation and then cryopreserved in liquid nitrogen vapor phase. Purity and quantity of every magnetically sorted T cell population were checked by analytical flow cytometry. Genomic DNA was isolated from every sorted fraction and measured by UV absorbance on a Nanodrop 2000c. Using the deep immunoSEQ assay, multiplex PCR amplified TCR CDR3 regions from genomic DNA. For each cell subset, the extracted genomic DNA was distributed evenly across all wells of several immunoSEQ 96-well plates, and each plate served as one replicate. For sorted subsets, roughly 200 ng of genomic DNA, equivalent to 25,000 to 35,000 T cell genomes, went into each replicate PCR. Purified libraries were quantified with a Qubit 3.0 fluorometer, sized on a Bioanalyzer 2100, and re-quantified with the KAPA Library Quantification kit. Each immunoSEQ 96-well plate was sequenced on its own single-read 150-cycle Illumina NextSeq 550 flow cell. Concerning the study's data processing: Because only junctional sequences without quality scores were contained in the immunoSEQ output, filtering matching that applied to full-length reads could not be performed. Sequences were annotated with PyIR, a Python wrapper for IgBLAST v1.9, using IMGT germline references to assign V/J genes and CDR3. Any read was removed if the V/J assignment was weak (E-value above 1e-6), the CDR3 was missing, or the read contained stop codons, out-of-frame junctions, or ambiguous translated residues. A V3J clonotype was defined by an identical inferred V gene, J gene, and CDR3 amino acid sequence. Percentage overlap between repertoires was computed as shared unique clonotypes divided by the size of the smaller repertoire. Three approaches were used to assess repertoire richness: RTK rarefaction, the Chao1 estimator, and Recon v2.1 estimates of unobserved clonotypes. Generation probabilities were computed with OLGA for all TCRbeta clonotypes obtained by the gDNA method from several donors. TCRdb provides this immuneACCESS table in a form limited to in-frame rearrangements. Some clones are lacking; in checked studies, under half of them reflect an unresolved V gene, and why the rest are absent is not known. Clone size and the V and J calls come from that table; the DNA yielded D and trimming. Within this sample are about 2,500,000 clones, with about 92% of them counted one time only. Together, the top ten hold more than 0.12% of the sample.

Details on this clone: Its antigen specificity is not known. No quality values exist for individual bases; no much larger clone is one base distant.

V gives up 4 bases and J gives up 3 bases, and the segment between their germline ends measures 10 bases. From its cysteine to its phenylalanine, the CDR3 spans 14 amino acids. Just CDR3 DNA is preserved here, 42 bases in frame from base 1. In the germline V gene, CDR1 corresponds to MGHDK and CDR2 to SYGVNS. The chain is encoded by TRBV25-1 joined to TRBJ1-3, with no D gene named confidently. The sample consisted of naive CD4+ T cells sorted from blood. The label giving this sample's cell subset or site can be read as: CD45RA+ positively selected. This TCR was sampled from a man aged 18 to 29 in good health. In nucleotide form, the sequence is TGTGCCAGCAGTGCGAGGGAGGGTGGAAACACCATATATTTT. Protein translation: CASSAREGGNTIYF.